This T cell receptor beta chain was documented in a study of shared clonotypes between healthy human individuals. In regard to this clone: Its antigen is not identified.

Whole-study findings and limits: The diversity represented, both genetic and in exposure history, was limited by few donors.

In germline, CDR1 is SGHVS, CDR2 FNYEAQ. Trimming removed 7 bases at V and 3 bases at J, with 19 bases between. CDR3 length: 15 amino acids. The protocol was immunoSEQ multiplex PCR, while the TCRdb copy is restricted to in-frame clones and leaves out a portion. This sample has under 600,000 clones; about three quarters occur once, and the top ten carry approximately 12%. The sequence was obtained from a middle-aged woman in good health. Some clones in this sample may be carry-over from other donors' samples. The sample consisted of PBMCs. This chain connects TRBV7-6 to TRBJ2-7; the D gene could be TRBD1 or TRBD2 (5 bases each). In DNA form, the CDR3 reads TGTGCCAGCACCTCAGGGACCACAAACTACTACGAGCAGTACTTC. Its translation: CASTSGTTNYYEQYF.